This T cell receptor (beta chain) was identified during a study of blood T cell repertoires in COVID-19. Study background: The cDNA or gDNA used as material had been derived from T cells, B-cell-depleted T cells, or PBMCs.

How the authors handled the data: For nucleated cells, counts were estimated from reference gene primer amplification. Produced via immunoSEQ multiplex PCR; TCRdb's table is partial and in-frame only. The V and J calls and the clone size are those of that table, but D and trimming were determined from the DNA. The sample yields 70,000 to 95,000 clones, about 89% seen once. The sequence was obtained from a man in his forties or fifties with COVID-19, enrolled during active disease. The specimen sequenced was peripheral blood.

The CDR3 DNA is TGTGCCAGCAGCGCCTCGAAGGGAGACACTGAAGCTTTCTTT. Translation: CASSASKGDTEAFF. This chain uses TRBV9 with TRBJ1-1; D gene uncertain. The CDR3 is 14 amino acids. Trimming cost V 3 bases and J 3 bases, with 12 bases left between them. The V gene's germline CDR1 is SGDLS and CDR2 YYNGEE.